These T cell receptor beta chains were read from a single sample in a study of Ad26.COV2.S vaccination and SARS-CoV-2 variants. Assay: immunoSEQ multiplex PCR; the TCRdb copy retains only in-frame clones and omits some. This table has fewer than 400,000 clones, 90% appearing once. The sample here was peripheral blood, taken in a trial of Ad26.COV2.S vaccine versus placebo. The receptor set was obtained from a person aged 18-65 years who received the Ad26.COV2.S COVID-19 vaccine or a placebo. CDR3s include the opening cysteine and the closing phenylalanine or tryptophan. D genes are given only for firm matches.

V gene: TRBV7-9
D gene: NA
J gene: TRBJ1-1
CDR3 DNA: TGTGCCAGCAGCCCAAACGTTGGGGGAACTGAAGCTTTCTTT
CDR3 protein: CASSPNVGGTEAFF

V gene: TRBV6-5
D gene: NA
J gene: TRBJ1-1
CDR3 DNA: TGTGCCAGCAGTTACGTCACGGGGGAAGCTTTCTTT
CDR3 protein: CASSYVTGEAFF

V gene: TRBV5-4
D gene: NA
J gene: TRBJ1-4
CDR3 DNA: TGTGCCAGCAGCTTGGATCCCGGGGGCGATGAAAAACTGTTTTTT
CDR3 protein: CASSLDPGGDEKLFF

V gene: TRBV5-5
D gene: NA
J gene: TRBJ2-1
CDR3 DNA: TGTGCCAGCAGCTTGAATGGGGGCGCCTACAATGAGCAGTTCTTC
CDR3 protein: CASSLNGGAYNEQFF

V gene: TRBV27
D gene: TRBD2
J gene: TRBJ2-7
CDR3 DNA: TGTGCCAGCAGTCCATCGTCGGGGGGGGGCTCTTACGAGCAGTACTTC
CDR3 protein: CASSPSSGGGSYEQYF

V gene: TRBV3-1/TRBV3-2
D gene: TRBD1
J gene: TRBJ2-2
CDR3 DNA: TGTGCCAGCAGCCACACAGGGGGCCTTGTCGGGGAGCTGTTTTTT
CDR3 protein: CASSHTGGLVGELFF

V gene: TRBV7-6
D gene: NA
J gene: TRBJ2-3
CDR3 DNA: TGTGCCAGCAGCTTAGCGGGAGCGACAGATACGCAGTATTTT
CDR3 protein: CASSLAGATDTQYF

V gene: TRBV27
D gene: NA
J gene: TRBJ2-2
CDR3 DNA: TGTGCCAACTCCCCCGGTGTCAACACCGGGGAGCTGTTTTTT
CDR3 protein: CANSPGVNTGELFF

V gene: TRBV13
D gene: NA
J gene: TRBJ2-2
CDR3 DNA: TGTGCCAGCACCCCCAAGCGGATCTCATACACCGGGGAGCTGTTTTTT
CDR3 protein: CASTPKRISYTGELFF

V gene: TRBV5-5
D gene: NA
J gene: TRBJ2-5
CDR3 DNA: TGTGCCAGCAGCTTGGGAGGGGATGAGACCCAGTACTTC
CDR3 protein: CASSLGGDETQYF